The 32 T cell receptor beta chains listed next were all sequenced from one sample in a study of T-cell reconstitution after alpha-beta-depleted transplantation in children. A TCRbeta library incorporating unique molecular identifiers was prepared. TCRdb reprocessed the PCR reads with MiXCR, giving one entry per CDR3 protein. Counted here are some 130,000 distinct CDR3 sequences, roughly 10% occurring once; the ten biggest clones make up 20% to 30%. Sequences were derived from PBMCs, mostly from graft donor cells, sampled 180 days after TCRalphabeta/CD19-depleted stem cell transplant. The receptors originated from a girl under three years old who had a stem cell transplant for combined immunodeficiency, so the T cells may come from the graft donor.

The chain has TRBV6-6 and TRBJ2-7; unclear D gene. This CDR3 has 13 amino acids. V was shortened by 7 bases and J by 8 bases, with 18 bases between the two germline ends. The germline V gene encodes CDR1 MNHNY and CDR2 SVGAGI (reference sequence). The CDR3: CASIDTDGPQQYF. The CDR3 DNA reads as TGTGCCAGCATCGATACAGATGGGCCTCAGCAGTACTTC.

The chain joins TRBV11-2 to TRBJ2-2, with TRBD2 identical over 7 bases. The CDR3 is made up of 15 amino acids. CDR1 SGHAT and CDR2 FQNNGV come from the germline V gene. The V gene end was trimmed by 8 bases and the J gene end by 2 bases; junction bases not matched to a gene: 8. The CDR3 region is CASFTWEGNTGELFF. The CDR3 bases are TGTGCCAGCTTCACCTGGGAGGGAAACACCGGGGAGCTGTTTTTT.

Many counts were recorded for this clonotype. The J gene is TRBJ2-3, the V gene TRBV7-3, with a possible D match to TRBD1 (6 bases). The V end lost 5 bases, the J end lost 0 bases, and 9 bases lay between the germline ends. CDR1 is SGHTA and CDR2 is FQGTGA in the germline V gene. CDR3 length: 14 amino acids. CDR3 DNA: TGTGCCAGCAGCCCGGGACATAGCACAGATACGCAGTATTTT. Its protein is CASSPGHSTDTQYF.

V usage is TRBV28 and J usage is TRBJ1-5; 9 bases are shared with TRBD1. The ends lost 6 bases at V and 0 bases at J; junction bases unmatched: 18. The CDR3 sequence is 20 residues long. CDR1 is MDHEN and CDR2 is SYDVKM in the germline V gene. The CDR3 loop is CASSTPSRGTGSYSNQPQHF. CDR3 DNA: TGTGCCAGCAGCACCCCCTCCCGGGGGACAGGGTCCTATAGCAATCAGCCCCAGCATTTT. Variable domain in full (rest from reference TRBV28 and TRBJ1-5): DVKVTQSSRYLVKRTGEKVFLECVQDMDHENMFWYRQDPGLGLRLIYFSYDVKMKEKGDIPEGYSVSREKKERFSLILESASTNQTSMYLCASSTPSRGTGSYSNQPQHFGDGTRLSIL.

This clonotype showed up just a few times. The rearrangement joins TRBV12-3 or TRBV12-4 to TRBJ2-3; D gene unclear. V was shortened by 4 bases and J by 4 bases, with 3 bases between the two germline ends. The CDR3 is 11 amino acids. The CDR3 loop is CASSYSDTQYF. Written as DNA, the CDR3 is TGTGCCAGCAGTTATTCAGATACGCAGTATTTT.

The table lists this clonotype with many counts. The chain combines TRBV19 with TRBJ2-7; 9 nucleotides line up with TRBD1. From germline, CDR1 is LNHDA and CDR2 SQIVND (reference sequence). This CDR3 is built from 12 residues. V lost 7 bases to trimming and J lost 4 bases; unmatched junction nucleotides: 2. CDR3 nucleotides: TGTGCCAGTACTGGACAGGGGTACGAGCAGTACTTC. Its translation: CASTGQGYEQYF.

V and J are TRBV5-1 and TRBJ2-7; D might be TRBD1 (5 bases). The germline V gene has CDR1 SGHRS and CDR2 YFSETQ. The CDR3 has 12 amino acids. V lost 4 bases and J lost 0, with 5 bases in between. In DNA form, the CDR3 reads TGCGCCAGCAGCGACAGCTCCTACGAGCAGTACTTC. It is translated as CASSDSSYEQYF.

There are a few counts of this clonotype. The genes are TRBV28 and TRBJ2-2; D may be TRBD2 (6 bases). The V end lost 5 bases, the J end lost 0 bases, and 19 bases lay between the germline ends. The CDR3 covers 18 residues. Germline CDR1 is MDHEN and CDR2 is SYDVKM. For the CDR3, the DNA is TGTGCCAGCAGTCGTTGGACTATAGGTTCCCCGAACACCGGGGAGCTGTTTTTT. The encoded protein is CASSRWTIGSPNTGELFF.

This clonotype was observed a few times. The chain links TRBV28 to TRBJ2-1; possible D gene TRBD2, 6 bases. The germline V gene has CDR1 MDHEN and CDR2 SYDVKM. The CDR3 spans 16 residues. V dropped 3 bases and J dropped 4 bases, with 16 bases sitting between them. The CDR3 DNA is TGTGCCAGCAGTTTTACGCCTACGACTAGTTACAATGAGCAGTTCTTC. This encodes CASSFTPTTSYNEQFF.

The chain carries TRBV19 and TRBJ1-5; 7 bases line up with TRBD1. The V segment lost 6 bases and the J segment 8 bases; nucleotides outside the gene matches: 13. The length of the CDR3 is 15 residues. Germline V gives CDR1 LNHDA, CDR2 SQIVND (reference sequence). DNA for the CDR3: TGTGCCAGTAGCCACTCTCAGGGGGGTTATAAGCCCCAGCATTTT. The encoded protein is CASSHSQGGYKPQHF.

This clonotype was observed a handful of times. The genes are TRBV12-3 or TRBV12-4 and TRBJ2-7, with D maybe TRBD2 (5 bases). This CDR3 is 15 amino acids long. The V end was cut by 3 bases, the J end by 6 bases, with 18 bases between. CDR3 in amino acids: CASSFRLGDLSEQYF. Here the CDR3 DNA reads TGTGCCAGCAGTTTCAGGCTCGGGGATCTGTCCGAGCAGTACTTC.

The rearrangement joins TRBV7-9 to TRBJ2-5, with D hard to call. This CDR3 has 12 amino acids. V was shortened by 1 base and J by 11 bases, with 11 bases between the two germline ends. The germline gives CDR1 SEHNR, CDR2 FQNEAQ (reference sequence). The CDR3 nucleotides read TGTGCCAGCAGCTTAGGGCCGACTCTACAGTACTTC. Its translation: CASSLGPTLQYF.

This clonotype appeared a single time. A read error may be the cause here, since a much bigger clone is one base away. V usage is TRBV7-2 and J usage is TRBJ2-2; weak D call: TRBD2 (6 bases). Germline V CDR1 and CDR2: SGHTA, FQGNSA. This CDR3 region has 16 residues. CDR3 DNA sequence: TGTGCCAGCAGCTTAGTGTTTAGCGGCCCACCCGGGGAGCGGTTTTTT. Protein sequence: CASSLVFSGPPGERFF.

This clonotype has a handful of counts. The rearrangement joins TRBV7-8 to TRBJ2-3; TRBD2 matches at 10 bases. Per the germline V gene, CDR1 is SGHVS and CDR2 is FQNEAQ. The CDR3 is made up of 16 amino acids. V shed 5 bases and J 1 base; nucleotides not matched to a gene: 6. In DNA, the CDR3 is TGTGCCAGCAGCGTGACCGGGACTAGCGGCACAGATACGCAGTATTTT. Protein product: CASSVTGTSGTDTQYF.

The chain couples TRBV29-1 to TRBJ2-5; possibly TRBD2 for D (6 bases). The CDR3 runs 13 residues. Germline V gene sequence: CDR1 SQVTM, CDR2 ANQGSEA. V lost 6 bases to trimming and J lost 4 bases, with 15 bases between them. CDR3 sequence (DNA): TGCAGCGTCGTAGTGGGAGCGGGAGAGACCCAGTACTTC. It encodes CSVVVGAGETQYF. Combining the CDR3 with reference TRBV29-1 and TRBJ2-5 gives the whole variable domain SAVISQKPSRDICQRGTSLTIQCQVDSQVTMMFWYRQQPGQSLTLIATANQGSEATYESGFVIDKFPISRPNLTFSTLTVSNMSPEDSSIYLCSVVVGAGETQYFGPGTRLLVL.

The sample holds a few counts of this clonotype. The chain has TRBV7-2 and TRBJ2-7; D gene uncertain. The V gene's germline CDR1 is SGHTA and CDR2 FQGNSA. This CDR3 contains 13 residues. The V gene lost 3 bases and the J gene lost 1 base, with 7 bases spanning the gap. The CDR3 sequence is CASSLRTSYEQYF. The CDR3 bases are TGTGCCAGCAGCTTGCGAACTTCCTACGAGCAGTACTTC.

The table lists this clonotype with a few counts. V usage is TRBV27 and J usage is TRBJ2-3; 7 nucleotides agree with TRBD2. This CDR3 region has 16 residues. The V and J ends lost 5 bases and 1 base, in that order; junction bases with no gene match: 9. Germline values: CDR1 MNHEY, CDR2 SMNVEV (reference sequence). The CDR3 DNA reads TGTGCCAGCAGTCACGCTGCGGGAGTGGGCACAGATACGCAGTATTTT. Protein product: CASSHAAGVGTDTQYF.

This clonotype has just a few counts. The chain uses TRBV9 and TRBJ2-2, with 11 bases that match TRBD1. Germline-derived CDR1 and CDR2 are SGDLS and YYNGEE. Trimming cost V 3 bases and J 5 bases; bases outside gene matches: 3. This CDR3 comprises 15 residues. CDR3: CASSAGTGGTGELFF. The CDR3 coding sequence is TGTGCCAGCAGCGCCGGGACAGGGGGGACCGGGGAGCTGTTTTTT.

This clonotype was seen a handful of times. The chain is built from TRBV20-1 and TRBJ2-3, with D tentatively TRBD2 (6 bases). Germline V lookup: CDR1 DFQATT, CDR2 SNEGSKA (reference sequence). This CDR3 region has 16 residues. V gave up 0 bases and J gave up 4 bases, with 17 bases separating them. The CDR3 DNA follows: TGCAGTGCTAGAGATCCCGGCGGGGCCCTTGCAGATACGCAGTATTTT. Translated, it gives CSARDPGGALADTQYF.

This clonotype was counted between two and nine times. The V and J genes are TRBV29-1 and TRBJ1-1, with D perhaps matching TRBD1 (6 bases). The CDR3 is 13 residues long. Germline CDR1 SQVTM, CDR2 ANQGSEA. Trimming took off 5 bases at V and 1 base at J, with 11 bases between the two ends. The CDR3 DNA reads TGCAGCGTTTCCCCGGGACAGAACACTGAAGCTTTCTTT. Residues: CSVSPGQNTEAFF.

This clonotype was seen a few times. V and J are TRBV20-1 and TRBJ2-1, with a tentative D call TRBD2 (6 bases). From germline, CDR1 is DFQATT and CDR2 SNEGSKA (reference sequence). Deletions cut 5 bases from V and 3 bases from J, with 14 bases between. The CDR3 runs 14 residues. The CDR3 is CSADRGNSYNEQFF. In nucleotides, the CDR3 is TGCAGTGCTGACCGCGGGAACAGCTACAATGAGCAGTTCTTC.

The table lists this clonotype with a few counts. CDR3 in DNA: TGTGCCAGCAGTGGCCGAGGACACGTACAAGAGACCCAGTACTTC. Translation gives CASSGRGHVQETQYF. The rearrangement links TRBV12-3 or TRBV12-4 to TRBJ2-5; a possible D gene is TRBD1 (5 bases). The CDR3 covers 15 residues. Trimming shortened V by 5 bases and J by 2 bases, and 15 bases separated the two germline ends.

This clonotype was detected a few times. The rearrangement links TRBV10-3 to TRBJ2-5; D call uncertain. The CDR3 is made up of 11 amino acids. The V and J ends lost 6 bases and 0 bases respectively, with 2 bases between them. Germline V lookup: CDR1 ENHRY, CDR2 SYGVKD. The CDR3 DNA reads TGTGCCATCAGGGACCAAGAGACCCAGTACTTC. It is translated as CAIRDQETQYF.

This clonotype has a handful of counts. J is TRBJ2-1 and V is TRBV11-3; D uncertain. CDR3 size: 13 residues. From germline, CDR1 is SGHNT and CDR2 YENEEA. The V gene lost 1 base and the J gene lost 9 bases, with 10 bases spanning the gap. The CDR3 DNA reads TGTGCCAGCAGCTTAGTTGGACCGGGTGAGCAGTTCTTC. It specifies CASSLVGPGEQFF.

The chain combines TRBV12-3 or TRBV12-4 with TRBJ2-2; TRBD1 matches at 7 bases. J was trimmed by 6 bases and V by 3 bases; bases with no gene match: 4. This CDR3 contains 14 residues. This CDR3 is CASSLNRGPGELFF. For the CDR3, the DNA is TGTGCCAGCAGTTTGAACAGGGGACCCGGGGAGCTGTTTTTT.

This chain uses TRBV12-3 or TRBV12-4 with TRBJ2-5, with 10 nucleotides matching TRBD2. CDR3 length equals 15 residues. V lost 3 bases, J lost 6 bases, and 7 bases stayed unmatched. CDR3 sequence reads: CASSFSLAGVQTQYF. Here the CDR3 DNA reads TGTGCCAGCAGTTTTAGTCTAGCGGGAGTTCAGACCCAGTACTTC.

Only a few counts were recorded for this clonotype. The chain recombines TRBV20-1 with TRBJ2-7; 10 bases map to TRBD1. J gave up 2 bases and V 1 base, and 5 bases lay outside the gene matches. The length of the CDR3 is 15 residues. The germline V gene has CDR1 DFQATT and CDR2 SNEGSKA (reference sequence). This CDR3 is CSARGRTGGPYEQYF. Written as DNA, the CDR3 is TGCAGTGCTAGAGGCAGGACAGGGGGACCCTACGAGCAGTACTTC.

The chain combines TRBV29-1 with TRBJ2-2, with D perhaps matching TRBD1 (6 bases). Germline lookup yields CDR1 SQVTM and CDR2 ANQGSEA. The CDR3 is 13 residues long. V gave up 7 bases and J gave up 3 bases, with 12 bases separating them. The CDR3 coding sequence is TGCAGCGCGCTGGACAGTTACACCGGGGAGCTGTTTTTT. This sequence encodes CSALDSYTGELFF.

This clonotype turned up a few times. This chain connects TRBV29-1 to TRBJ1-4, with D perhaps matching TRBD1 (6 bases). Germline V CDR1 and CDR2: SQVTM, ANQGSEA. Trimming removed 7 bases from V and 6 bases from J, with 15 bases in between. The CDR3 runs 13 residues. CDR3 nucleotides: TGCAGCGCTGCCAGGGGACCCGATGAAAAACTGTTTTTT. Amino acids: CSAARGPDEKLFF.

This clonotype was recorded a few times. The chain recombines TRBV30 with TRBJ1-1; no firm D call. CDR1 and CDR2 (germline): GTSNPN, SVGIG (reference sequence). CDR3 size: 13 residues. The V end lost 4 bases, the J end lost 0 bases, and 9 bases lay between the germline ends. The CDR3 protein is CAWTAGMNTEAFF. In DNA, the CDR3 is TGTGCCTGGACGGCAGGCATGAACACTGAAGCTTTCTTT.

This clonotype has more than one count but fewer than ten. This chain uses TRBV27 with TRBJ2-7; either TRBD1 or TRBD2 may supply D (5 bases each). Per the germline V gene, CDR1 is MNHEY and CDR2 is SMNVEV (reference sequence). Trimming shortened V by 9 bases and J by 2 bases, and 14 bases separated the two germline ends. This CDR3 contains 13 residues. Here the CDR3 DNA reads TGTGCCAGTTCACACCGGGACGCCTACGAGCAGTACTTC. Encoded protein: CASSHRDAYEQYF.

The chain couples TRBV20-1 to TRBJ2-7; the match to TRBD2 covers 12 bases. Looked up from germline, CDR1 is DFQATT and CDR2 is SNEGSKA (reference sequence). V trimming: 3 bases; J trimming: 3 bases; junction bases outside the gene matches: 6. CDR3 length equals 15 residues. The chain's CDR3 is CSARVGLAGFYEQYF. The CDR3 region has the DNA TGCAGTGCTAGGGTGGGACTAGCGGGCTTCTACGAGCAGTACTTC.